The rows below give T cell receptor beta chains drawn from one sample of a study of somatic mutations in cytotoxic T cells in rheumatoid arthritis. Method: immunoSEQ multiplex PCR; TCRdb's copy keeps in-frame clones and lacks some. The data hold 7,400 or so clones, with more than 80% observed a single time. The sequencing sample was made of CD8+ T cells sorted from blood. The receptor source for this set is a woman aged 70 to 79 with rheumatoid arthritis. Both conserved end residues are part of each CDR3. The order of the fields is CDR3 DNA, CDR3 protein, J gene, clone size, D gene, V gene. The D gene is left open where the match is weak. Clone size is not always given. Where it is, it says once, few, many or a class for expanded clones.

TGCGCAACCACCGGACCTTCTAGCGGGCCCTCCTACAATGAGCAGTTCTTC,CATTGPSSGPSYNEQFF,TRBJ2-1,-,TRBD2,TRBV5-1
TGTGCCAGCAGTGTGTTCGTCGGGACGGAGGGGCAGTTCTTC,CASSVFVGTEGQFF,TRBJ2-1,-,-,TRBV2
TGTGCCAGCAGCGAGAGACTAGCGAGCCACACAGATACGCAGTATTTT,CASSERLASHTDTQYF,TRBJ2-3,-,TRBD2,TRBV9
TGTGCCAGCAGCCAAGCTACTACTACTATGCTCTCCGAGCAGTACTTC,CASSQATTTMLSEQYF,TRBJ2-7,medium-sized,-,TRBV4-2
TGTGCCAGCAGTCCAACAGGGGGCTGGAACGAGCAGTACTTC,CASSPTGGWNEQYF,TRBJ2-7,-,TRBD1,TRBV28
TGTGCCAGCAGCCAAGATACACAGGGGCGGGAAAAACTGTTTTTT,CASSQDTQGREKLFF,TRBJ1-4,-,TRBD1,TRBV4-2
TGTGCCAGCAGTTACGGGACTAGCGGAGATACGCAGTATTTT,CASSYGTSGDTQYF,TRBJ2-3,-,TRBD2,TRBV6-5
TGTGCCAGCCAGCCAGGGTCCTACAATGAGCAGTTCTTC,CASQPGSYNEQFF,TRBJ2-1,once,-,TRBV9
TGTGCCAGCAGCCCGGGGACCTACGAGCAGTACTTC,CASSPGTYEQYF,TRBJ2-7,-,-,TRBV5-6
TGTGCCAGCAGCCCCACCCCGGGACTAGCGGTTACGCAGTATTTT,CASSPTPGLAVTQYF,TRBJ2-3,-,TRBD2,TRBV11-1
TGTGCCAGCAGTCCACCTGCACGCGATGAGCAGTTCTTC,CASSPPARDEQFF,TRBJ2-1,-,-,TRBV28
TGTGCCAGCAGCTGGGGGGTGAGTCAGCCCCAGCATTTT,CASSWGVSQPQHF,TRBJ1-5,-,-,TRBV5-6
TGTGCCAGCAGCTTAGACAGGGGCGCCTACGAGCAGTACTTC,CASSLDRGAYEQYF,TRBJ2-7,-,-,TRBV11-2
TGTGCCATCATCACTCCCGCCGGGGACAGGGTACGGGGCTACACCTTC,CAIITPAGDRVRGYTF,TRBJ1-2,-,TRBD1,TRBV7-9
TGTGCCAGTAGTATACTAGCCGGTTCCGAGCAGTTCTTC,CASSILAGSEQFF,TRBJ2-1,-,-,TRBV19
TGTGCCAGCAGCCGGGAGGGAGAAAAAGAGACCCAGTACTTC,CASSREGEKETQYF,TRBJ2-5,-,TRBD2,TRBV7-8
TGCGCCAGCAGCCTTCCGACAGGAGGCTACACCTTC,CASSLPTGGYTF,TRBJ1-2,-,-,TRBV4-1
TGTGCCAGCAGCTACCCCGGACAGGGGTCCACCTACGAGCAGTACTTC,CASSYPGQGSTYEQYF,TRBJ2-7,-,TRBD1,TRBV7-8
TGTGCCAGCAGCTTAGTACCAGGGACCTACGAGCAGTACTTC,CASSLVPGTYEQYF,TRBJ2-7,-,-,TRBV7-9
TGTGCCAGCAAAGTGACAGGGTACTCCTACGAGCAGTACTTC,CASKVTGYSYEQYF,TRBJ2-7,-,TRBD1,TRBV28
TGTGCCAGCAGTGAACGGGAGGGGCAGTGGGGATCCTATGGCTACACCTTC,CASSEREGQWGSYGYTF,TRBJ1-2,-,-,TRBV6-1
TGTGCTAGCAGGCCCACTAGCGGAGAAGCCGGGGAGCTGTTTTTT,CASRPTSGEAGELFF,TRBJ2-2,-,TRBD2,TRBV7-7
TGTGCCTGGGAAGACAGGGGATCGAATCAGCCCCAGCATTTT,CAWEDRGSNQPQHF,TRBJ1-5,-,TRBD1,TRBV30
TGTGCCAGCAGCTATACAGGGGGAACCGGGGAGCTGTTTTTT,CASSYTGGTGELFF,TRBJ2-2,-,TRBD1,TRBV7-3
TGCAGCGTTGAAGTCCAGGGACAGGGGAGGGAGACCCAGTACTTC,CSVEVQGQGRETQYF,TRBJ2-5,-,TRBD1,TRBV29-1
TGTGCCATCAGGGGACTGGGCTATGGCTACACCTTC,CAIRGLGYGYTF,TRBJ1-2,-,-,TRBV10-3
TGTGCTAGCAGCTGGAGGGGGGGCTACGAGCAGTACTTC,CASSWRGGYEQYF,TRBJ2-7,-,-,TRBV7-7